This entry describes one T cell receptor (beta chain). Its recognized antigen is unknown. Base qualities were left out, and no much larger clone turns up one base away. One collaborating source in Seattle enrolled patients while the patients were actively infected and followed the patients over time throughout the course of disease. Collaborating institutions collected whole blood in K2EDTA tubes following their own protocols. For TCRbeta analysis, collaborators shipped samples in one of three forms: frozen whole blood, isolated PBMCs, or DNA extracted from either of those sample types. These data originate in a study of blood T cell repertoires in COVID-19 (dated by TCRdb to the early 2020s). Background on the whole study: Collaborator samples came from the United States, Italy and Spain and covered acute and convalescent phases of COVID-19. The repertoires were made available in a free public database intended to serve as a resource for research on the immune response to SARS-CoV-2. HLA class I and class II types, where available, came from metadata supplied by the sample provider rather than from assay-based typing. The sample metadata nearly always contained a de-identified subject ID, COVID-19 status, age in years and sex. The prospective study material was composed of cDNA or gDNA derived from T cells, B-cell-depleted T cells, or PBMCs. Samples came from the ongoing ImmuneRACE study (first 160 participants) plus 1,254 subjects from 6 global collaborators. The dataset comprised deeply sampled blood TCRbeta repertoires from subjects exposed to, actively infected with, or recovered from COVID-19.

The germline V gene supplies CDR1 SGHDT and CDR2 YYEEEE. The CDR3 covers 13 residues, taking in both the cysteine and the phenylalanine. Only the CDR3 region is kept as DNA, spanning 39 bases read in frame from base 1. The junction carries 7 bases between V and J, which are trimmed by 3 bases and 3 bases respectively. The research as a whole found: Clinical and demographic metadata were provided uncurated, with the amount varying by source and participant.

The immunoSEQ Assay, a bias-controlled multiplex PCR, was used to amplify TCRbeta CDR3 regions from genomic DNA. As for the original processing: The number of nucleated cells in each sample was estimated by amplification of reference gene primers within the assay. To quantify the absolute abundance of each unique TCRbeta CDR3 rearrangement, sequence reads were collapsed and filtered. Productive Simpson clonality was computed per sample as the square root of Simpson's diversity index over productive rearrangements. Entries here come from immuneACCESS through TCRdb and include only in-frame sequences with V and J called. Some clones fail to appear in such tables; in the studies checked, an unresolved V gene covers under half of the shortfall, and the cause of the remainder is unknown. V and J calls and clone size are copied from that table; D and trimming were computed from the DNA. In all, the sample holds 250,000 to 400,000 clones, and about 91% of those were seen once. The top ten clones comprise 1.5% to 2% of the sample.

Sequenced input: peripheral blood. Recombination linked TRBV5-6 to TRBJ2-1, and TRBD1 may be the D gene, going by 6 matching bases. The TCR comes from a woman aged 25-40 years with COVID-19, enrolled during active disease. The DNA sequence is TGTGCCAGCAGCTCGGGACACTACAATGAGCAGTTCTTC. Its product reads: CASSSGHYNEQFF. Reference TRBV5-6 and TRBJ2-1 proteins supply the regions before and after the CDR3; the full variable domain is: DAGVTQSPTHLIKTRGQQVTLRCSPKSGHDTVSWYQQALGQGPQFIFQYYEEEERQRGNFPDRFSGHQFPNYSSELNVNALLLGDSALYLCASSSGHYNEQFFGPGTRLTVL.